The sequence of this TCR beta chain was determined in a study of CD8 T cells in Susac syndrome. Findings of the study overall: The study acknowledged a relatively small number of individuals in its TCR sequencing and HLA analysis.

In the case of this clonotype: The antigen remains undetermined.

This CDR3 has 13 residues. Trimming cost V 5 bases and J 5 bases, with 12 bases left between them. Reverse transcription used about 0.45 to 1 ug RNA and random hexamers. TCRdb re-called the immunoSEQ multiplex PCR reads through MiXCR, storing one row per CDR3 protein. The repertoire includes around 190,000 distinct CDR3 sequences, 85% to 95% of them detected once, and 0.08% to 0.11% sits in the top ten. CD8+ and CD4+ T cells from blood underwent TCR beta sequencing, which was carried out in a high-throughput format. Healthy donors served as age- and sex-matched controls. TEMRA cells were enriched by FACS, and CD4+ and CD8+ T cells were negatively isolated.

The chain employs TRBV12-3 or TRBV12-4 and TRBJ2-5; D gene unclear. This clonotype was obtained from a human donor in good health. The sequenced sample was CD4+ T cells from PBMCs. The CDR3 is CASSPSGFETQYF. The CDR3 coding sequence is TGTGCCAGCAGTCCGTCGGGCTTTGAGACCCAGTACTTC.